The rows below give T cell receptor beta chains drawn from one sample of a study of early stage breast cancer tumors. Using immunoSEQ multiplex PCR, the repertoire was profiled, and TCRdb retains in-frame clones only, with some absent. The repertoire holds 25,000 to 30,000 clones, with 55% to 75% as singletons. Sequencing was done on a sample of blood. These receptors originate from a person aged 45 to 59 with breast cancer. The CDR3 runs from the conserved cysteine through the conserved F or W. A D gene is named only where the DNA matches it firmly. Clone size is shown for a subset of rows, as once, few, many or a class of expanded clone.

abundance	d_gene	v_gene	j_gene	CDR3nt	CDR3aa
-	-	TRBV9	TRBJ2-1	TGTGCCAGCAGCGTAGGACAGGATAGTGAGCAGTTCTTC	CASSVGQDSEQFF
-	-	TRBV5-4	TRBJ1-1	TGTGCCAGCAGCTCGACAGTCTCGAACACTGAAGCTTTCTTT	CASSSTVSNTEAFF
-	-	TRBV2	TRBJ1-4	TGTGCCAGCAGTGAAATCCCCCAGGAGGTGACCACTAGTCGGGAAAAACTGTTTTTT	CASSEIPQEVTTSREKLFF
-	-	TRBV11-3	TRBJ2-1	TGTGCCAGCAGCGAGACCGGATACAATGAGCAGTTCTTC	CASSETGYNEQFF
-	-	TRBV4-3	TRBJ2-2	TGCGCCAGCAGCCAATACAGGGGACTTAACTGGGAGCTGTTTTTT	CASSQYRGLNWELFF
-	-	TRBV2	TRBJ2-3	TGTGCCAGCAGCGGAGGGCCGGGCACAGATACGCAGTATTTT	CASSGGPGTDTQYF
few	TRBD2	TRBV7-3	TRBJ2-7	TGTGCCAGCAGCTTAACAGCGGGAAGCTCCTACGAGCAGTACTTC	CASSLTAGSSYEQYF
-	-	TRBV6-5	TRBJ1-2	TGTGCCAGCAGTTACATGGGGGCGATGCGCTACACCTTC	CASSYMGAMRYTF
-	TRBD2	TRBV6-8	TRBJ2-1	TGTGCCAGCAGAAAAAGAGGGACTAGCGGGAGGCATGAGCAGTTCTTC	CASRKRGTSGRHEQFF
once	-	TRBV20-1	TRBJ2-5	TGCAGTGCCGTCCAAGAGACCCAGTACTTC	CSAVQETQYF
-	TRBD2	TRBV5-1	TRBJ2-3	TGCGCCAGCAGCTTGGGAGGGACTAGCGGAACAGATACGCAGTATTTT	CASSLGGTSGTDTQYF
few	-	TRBV15	TRBJ2-2	TGTGCCACCAAGCAGGGTTTGGGAGTGGACACCGGGGAGCTGTTTTTT	CATKQGLGVDTGELFF
-	-	TRBV15	TRBJ2-5	TGTGCCACCAGCAGAGGGGGAAGCCTCCAAGAGACCCAGTACTTC	CATSRGGSLQETQYF
-	-	TRBV13	TRBJ1-2	TGTGCCAGCAGCTTCACGGGGGGCGTGAACGGCTACACCTTC	CASSFTGGVNGYTF
-	-	TRBV18	TRBJ2-2	TGTGCCAGCTCCCTAGGACAGAAGAACACCGGGGAGCTGTTTTTT	CASSLGQKNTGELFF